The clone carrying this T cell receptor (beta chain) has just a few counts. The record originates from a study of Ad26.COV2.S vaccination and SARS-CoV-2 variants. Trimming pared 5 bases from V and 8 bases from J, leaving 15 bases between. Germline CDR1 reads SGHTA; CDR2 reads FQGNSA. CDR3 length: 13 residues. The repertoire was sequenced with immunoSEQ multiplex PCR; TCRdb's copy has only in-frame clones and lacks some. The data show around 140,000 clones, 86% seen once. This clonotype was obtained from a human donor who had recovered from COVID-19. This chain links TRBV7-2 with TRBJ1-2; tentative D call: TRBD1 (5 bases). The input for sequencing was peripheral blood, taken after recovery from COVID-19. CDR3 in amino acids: CASSPLRGGGYTF. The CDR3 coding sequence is TGTGCCAGCAGCCCACTCCGGGGGGGAGGCTACACCTTC.